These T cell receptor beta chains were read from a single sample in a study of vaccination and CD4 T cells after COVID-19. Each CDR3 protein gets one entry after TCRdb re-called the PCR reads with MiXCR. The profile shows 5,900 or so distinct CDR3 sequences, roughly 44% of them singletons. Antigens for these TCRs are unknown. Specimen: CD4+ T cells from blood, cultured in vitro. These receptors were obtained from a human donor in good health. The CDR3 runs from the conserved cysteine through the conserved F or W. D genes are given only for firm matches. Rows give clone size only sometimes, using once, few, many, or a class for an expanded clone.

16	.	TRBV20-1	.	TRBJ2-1	CSARDRARRIYNEQFF	TGCAGTGCTAGAGACCGCGCCCGGAGGATTTACAATGAGCAGTTCTTC
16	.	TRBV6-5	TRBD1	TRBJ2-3	CASSSTWDRNTDTQYF	TGTGCCAGCAGTTCCACCTGGGACAGAAACACAGATACGCAGTATTTT
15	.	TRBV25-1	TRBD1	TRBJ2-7	CASSGGGQLSYEQYF	TGTGCCAGCAGTGGAGGGGGACAGCTCTCCTACGAGCAGTACTTC
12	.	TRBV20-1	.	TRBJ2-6	CSGWAGANVLTF	TGCAGTGGGTGGGCTGGGGCCAACGTCCTGACTTTC
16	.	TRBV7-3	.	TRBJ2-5	CASSLDGASSRETQYF	TGTGCCAGCAGCTTAGACGGGGCTAGCTCTAGAGAGACCCAGTACTTC
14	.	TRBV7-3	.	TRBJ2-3	CASSLGWAEDTQYF	TGTGCCAGCAGCTTGGGTTGGGCAGAGGATACGCAGTATTTT
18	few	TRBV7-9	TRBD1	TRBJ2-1	CASSSQGQGATNYNEQFF	TGTGCCAGCAGCTCGCAGGGACAGGGGGCCACCAACTACAATGAGCAGTTCTTC
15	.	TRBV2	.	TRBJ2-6	CASKTGSSGANVLTF	TGTGCCAGCAAGACAGGCTCCTCTGGGGCCAACGTCCTGACTTTC
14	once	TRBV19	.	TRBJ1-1	CASSIATTGAEAFF	TGTGCCAGTAGTATTGCGACCACGGGAGCTGAAGCTTTCTTT
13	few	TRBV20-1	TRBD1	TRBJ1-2	CSARQGDGYGYTF	TGCAGTGCTAGGCAGGGGGATGGATATGGCTACACCTTC
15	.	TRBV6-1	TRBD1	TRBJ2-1	CASSARGTGLREQFF	TGTGCCAGCAGTGCTCGGGGGACAGGGCTGAGAGAGCAGTTCTTC
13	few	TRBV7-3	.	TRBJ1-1	CASSWTENTEAFF	TGTGCCAGCAGCTGGACAGAGAACACTGAAGCTTTCTTT
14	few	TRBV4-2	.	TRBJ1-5	CASSQVRGDQPQHF	TGTGCCAGCAGCCAAGTCAGGGGTGATCAGCCCCAGCATTTT
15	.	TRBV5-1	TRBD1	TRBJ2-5	CASSPGTGGMETQYF	TGCGCCAGCAGCCCCGGGACAGGGGGCATGGAGACCCAGTACTTC
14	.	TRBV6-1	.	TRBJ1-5	CASRSGLSNQPQHF	TGTGCCAGCAGATCGGGACTTAGCAATCAGCCCCAGCATTTT
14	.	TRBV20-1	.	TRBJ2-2	CSALRGRQAGELFF	TGCAGTGCCCTGCGGGGTAGGCAGGCCGGGGAGCTGTTTTTT
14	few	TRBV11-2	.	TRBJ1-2	CASSFGGGNYGYTF	TGTGCCAGCAGCTTTGGAGGGGGAAACTATGGCTACACCTTC
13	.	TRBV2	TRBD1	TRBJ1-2	CASIRDRGIGYTF	TGTGCCAGCATTCGGGACAGGGGTATCGGCTACACCTTC